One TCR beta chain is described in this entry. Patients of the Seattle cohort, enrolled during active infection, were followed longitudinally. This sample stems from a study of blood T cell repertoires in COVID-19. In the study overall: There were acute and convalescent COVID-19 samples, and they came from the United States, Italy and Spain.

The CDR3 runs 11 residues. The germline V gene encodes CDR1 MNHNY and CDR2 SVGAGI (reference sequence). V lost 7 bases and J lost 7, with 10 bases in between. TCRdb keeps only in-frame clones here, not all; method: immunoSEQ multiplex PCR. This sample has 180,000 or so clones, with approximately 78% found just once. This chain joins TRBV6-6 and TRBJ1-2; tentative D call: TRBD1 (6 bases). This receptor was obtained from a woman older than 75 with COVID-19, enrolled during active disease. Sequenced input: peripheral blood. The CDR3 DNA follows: TGTGCCAGCAACAGGGAGGGTGGCTACACCTTC. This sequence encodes CASNREGGYTF.